This entry lists 27 T cell receptor beta chains sequenced from one sample in a study of PD-1 blockade in classical Hodgkin lymphoma. Data came from immunoSEQ multiplex PCR; TCRdb stores just in-frame clones and leaves some out. In the table there are fewer than 20,000 clones, 75% to 90% of which are singletons. There was relapse after autologous stem cell transplantation in every patient, and there was variation in brentuximab vedotin exposure. The material was peripheral blood mononuclear cells (PBMCs), obtained at baseline. The origin of the receptors is a human donor with classical Hodgkin lymphoma.

The chain couples TRBV7-2 to TRBJ2-7; TRBD2 matches at 10 bases. V lost 1 base and J lost 3; bases outside the gene matches: 3. CDR3 length: 15 residues. Germline assignment: CDR1 SGHTA and CDR2 FQGNSA. The CDR3 nucleotides are TGTGCCAGCAGCTTAGTAGCGGGAGGAATCTACGAGCAGTACTTC. Protein sequence: CASSLVAGGIYEQYF.

J is TRBJ2-3 and V is TRBV28; 13 bases are shared with TRBD2. Looked up from germline, CDR1 is MDHEN and CDR2 is SYDVKM. V trimming: 5 bases; J trimming: 5 bases; junction bases outside the gene matches: 4. The CDR3 totals 15 residues. The DNA for the CDR3 is TGTGCCAGCAGTACCGGGACTAGCGGGGTAGATACGCAGTATTTT. Its translation: CASSTGTSGVDTQYF.

A remark on this clone: The DNA is omitted, as the CDR3 cannot be located on it reliably, and the CDR3 follows TCRdb's listing. The chain couples TRBV4-2 to TRBJ2-1; the table's D call, TRBD2, has no DNA check behind it. The CDR3 has 18 residues if both end residues are counted. CDR1 is LGHNA and CDR2 is YNFKEQ in the germline V gene. The CDR3 reads CASSQGGLAGSLDNEQFF.

The CDR3 reads CATSLGSNQPQHF. In DNA, the CDR3 is TGTGCCACCAGCTTGGGTAGCAATCAGCCCCAGCATTTT. The chain joins TRBV15 to TRBJ1-5; D not resolved. CDR1 is LNHNV, CDR2 YYDKDF, per germline (reference sequence). Trimming shortened V by 5 bases and J by 0 bases, and 5 bases separated the two germline ends. The CDR3 runs to 13 residues.

The CDR3 sequence: CASSITIRTEAFF. DNA for the CDR3: TGTGCCAGTAGTATCACCATCCGGACTGAAGCTTTCTTT. The chain couples TRBV19 to TRBJ1-1, with unresolved D. V was clipped by 3 bases and J by 5 bases, with 10 bases between them. The CDR3 totals 13 residues. The germline V gene has CDR1 LNHDA and CDR2 SQIVND (reference sequence).

The V gene is TRBV7-8, the J gene TRBJ2-7; no definite D call. Germline assignment: CDR1 SGHVS and CDR2 FQNEAQ. V gave up 1 base and J gave up 4 bases, with 11 bases separating them. CDR3 length equals 14 residues. The CDR3 reads CASSLGGSLYEQYF. The CDR3 coding sequence is TGTGCCAGCAGCTTAGGAGGCTCCCTTTACGAGCAGTACTTC.

The V and J genes are TRBV7-2 and TRBJ2-7; 8 bases align to TRBD2. With 5 bases clipped from V and 6 bases from J, the junction kept 9 bases outside the gene matches. In germline, CDR1 is SGHTA, CDR2 FQGNSA. The CDR3 is made up of 14 amino acids. The CDR3 DNA reads as TGTGCCAGCAGCGCCTCCGGGACTAGTTCCGAGCAGTACTTC. Amino acid sequence: CASSASGTSSEQYF.

This sequence joins TRBV7-6 and TRBJ2-5; the match to TRBD2 covers 14 bases. The J segment lost 1 base and the V segment lost 0 bases, leaving 7 bases of the junction unmatched. The length of the CDR3 is 19 residues. The germline V gene encodes CDR1 SGHVS and CDR2 FNYEAQ. The CDR3, as DNA: TGTGCCAGCAGCTTAGCTAGACTAGCGGGGGGGCCTGGCCAAGAGACCCAGTACTTC. Encoded protein: CASSLARLAGGPGQETQYF.

The rearrangement links TRBV5-6 to TRBJ1-1; no reliable D call. Germline CDR1 and CDR2: SGHDT and YYEEEE. Trimming took 2 bases from V and 1 from J, leaving 9 bases between them. CDR3 length: 14 residues. This chain's CDR3 is CASSFQDKNTEAFF. The CDR3 coding sequence is TGTGCCAGCAGCTTCCAGGATAAGAACACTGAAGCTTTCTTT.

J is TRBJ1-1 and V is TRBV19, with a possible D match to TRBD1 (5 bases). Germline values: CDR1 LNHDA, CDR2 SQIVND (reference sequence). Trimming removed 3 bases from V and 11 bases from J, with 13 bases in between. The CDR3 has 12 amino acids. CDR3 residues: CASSIFAGTAFF. Here the CDR3 DNA reads TGTGCCAGTAGTATTTTTGCAGGGACTGCTTTCTTT.

The gene calls are TRBV30 and TRBJ1-4; a weak D match, TRBD1 (5 bases). The CDR3 is 14 residues long. Trimming removed 3 bases from V and 8 bases from J, with 16 bases in between. Germline loops: CDR1 GTSNPN, CDR2 SVGIG (reference sequence). This CDR3 is CAWSLGGIGEKLFF. DNA for the CDR3: TGTGCCTGGAGCCTTGGGGGGATTGGAGAAAAACTGTTTTTT.

This clone has a single count. The chain employs TRBV6-4 and TRBJ2-7, with 7 bases that match TRBD2. V shed 2 bases, J shed 6 bases, and the junction held 13 bases outside the gene matches. Germline V gene lookup returns CDR1 MRHNA and CDR2 SNTAGT. The CDR3 runs 16 residues. In DNA, the CDR3 is TGTGCCAGCAGTGACGCCGAGCGGGAAGAACTACGCGAGCAGTACTTC. Translated: CASSDAEREELREQYF.

The genes are TRBV11-2 and TRBJ2-1, with 14 nucleotides matching TRBD2. Germline CDR1 and CDR2: SGHAT and FQNNGV. This CDR3 spans 15 amino acids. V lost 3 bases and J lost 12; bases outside the gene matches: 7. CDR3 in DNA: TGTGCCAGCAGCTTTAACTCCGGGACTAGCGGGGGGCAGTTCTTC. Protein: CASSFNSGTSGGQFF.

V and J are TRBV5-4 and TRBJ2-1; D is ambiguous. V dropped 3 bases and J dropped 6 bases, with 4 bases sitting between them. Germline loops: CDR1 SGHNT, CDR2 YYREEE (reference sequence). The CDR3 loop spans 11 amino acids. This CDR3 is CASSSPNEQFF. The CDR3 coding sequence is TGTGCCAGCAGCTCTCCCAATGAGCAGTTCTTC.

On this clone: The junction does not match germline at one end; this may be a read error. The chain carries TRBV10-3 and TRBJ2-3; 8 nucleotides match TRBD2. There are 17 residues in the CDR3. The germline V gene encodes CDR1 ENHRY and CDR2 SYGVKD. CDR3 sequence reads: CVISGPTSGSSTDTQYF. The CDR3 bases are TGTGTCATCAGTGGACCTACGAGCGGGAGTTCCACAGATACGCAGTATTTT.

The rearrangement links TRBV21-1 to TRBJ2-7; the D call TRBD2 from the table was never checked on the DNA. TRBV21-1 is classified as a pseudogene. The CDR3 has 16 residues. The CDR3, as DNA: TGTGCCAGCAGCAACCGGGGGGATATCCGCTCCTACGAGCAGTACTTC. This codes for CASSNRGDIRSYEQYF.

In this sample, this clone is medium-sized. V and J are TRBV2 and TRBJ2-2; the match to TRBD2 covers 7 bases. Per germline, CDR1 SNHLY and CDR2 FYNNEI. The CDR3 spans 15 residues. J gave up 5 bases and V 3 bases, and 6 bases lay outside the gene matches. The CDR3 nucleotides are TGTGCCAGCAGTGATGGGGCTAGCGGTACCGGGGAGCTGTTTTTT. Protein product: CASSDGASGTGELFF.

The chain is built from TRBV4-2 and TRBJ2-1; unclear D gene. Trimming left V 1 base short and J 7 bases short, with 14 bases between. There are 15 residues in the CDR3. CDR1 and CDR2 from the germline V gene are LGHNA and YNFKEQ. The CDR3 sequence is CASSQGPGGANEQFF. The CDR3 region has the DNA TGTGCCAGCAGCCAAGGCCCGGGCGGCGCGAATGAGCAGTTCTTC.

This chain joins TRBV2 and TRBJ1-5; no firm D call. Germline CDR1 is SNHLY and CDR2 is FYNNEI. The germline V and J ends were trimmed by 6 bases and 3 bases, with 18 bases remaining between them. The CDR3 runs 16 residues. The CDR3 DNA follows: TGTGCCAGCAGCCACCCCGGTGTCCGGCCCAATCAGCCCCAGCATTTT. This sequence encodes CASSHPGVRPNQPQHF.

The chain employs TRBV6-5 and TRBJ2-7, with 9 bases identical to TRBD1. The CDR3 contains 15 residues. Germline V gene data show CDR1 as MNHEY and CDR2 as SVGAGI. With V trimmed by 4 bases and J by 4 bases, 8 bases remained unmatched. CDR3 sequence: CASSSPGQGLYEQYF. The CDR3, as DNA: TGTGCCAGCAGTTCCCCGGGACAGGGTCTTTACGAGCAGTACTTC.

This CDR3 is CSVEGYEQFF. For the CDR3, the DNA is TGCAGCGTTGAAGGGTATGAGCAGTTCTTC. V gene TRBV29-1 combines with J gene TRBJ2-1, with unresolved D. CDR1 and CDR2 from the germline V gene are SQVTM and ANQGSEA. The CDR3 has 10 amino acids. V gave up 1 base and J gave up 8 bases, with 3 bases separating them.

The gene calls are TRBV5-4 and TRBJ2-3, with TRBD1 matching over 8 bases. With V trimmed by 0 bases and J by 2 bases, 2 bases remained unmatched. CDR1 and CDR2 from the germline V gene are SGHNT and YYREEE (reference sequence). This CDR3 region has 15 residues. CDR3 coding DNA: TGTGCCAGCAGCTTGGACAGGGGGTACACAGATACGCAGTATTTT. It encodes CASSLDRGYTDTQYF.

The rearrangement uses TRBV11-2 and TRBJ2-7; D uncertain. CDR3 length: 13 amino acids. Germline CDR1 and CDR2: SGHAT and FQNNGV. V was cut by 1 base and J by 3 bases, with 7 bases left in between. In DNA form, the CDR3 reads TGTGCCAGCAGCTTAGTACAAGGCTACGAGCAGTACTTC. It yields the protein CASSLVQGYEQYF. The full variable domain, with the rest looked up from reference TRBV11-2 and TRBJ2-7, is EAGVAQSPRYKIIEKRQSVAFWCNPISGHATLYWYQQILGQGPKLLIQFQNNGVVDDSQLPKDRFSAERLKGVDSTLKIQPAKLEDSAVYLCASSLVQGYEQYFGPGTRLTVT.

This clone was seen a handful of times. CDR3 DNA sequence: TGTGCCAGCTCACCGACAGGGGCCTCCAATCAGCCCCAGCATTTT. This sequence encodes CASSPTGASNQPQHF. The chain couples TRBV18 to TRBJ1-5, with 8 bases identical to TRBD1. This CDR3 has 15 residues. The V and J ends lost 3 bases and 3 bases, in that order; junction bases with no gene match: 4. Looked up from germline, CDR1 is KGHSH and CDR2 is LQKENI.

The chain recombines TRBV15 with TRBJ2-5, with a tentative D call TRBD1 (6 bases). In germline, CDR1 is LNHNV, CDR2 YYDKDF (reference sequence). The CDR3 spans 16 residues. Trimming cost V 4 bases and J 1 base, with 16 bases left between them. CDR3 sequence (DNA): TGTGCCACCAGCAAAATTACAGGGTTTCTCCAAGAGACCCAGTACTTC. Protein: CATSKITGFLQETQYF.

This clone was counted only a few times. V and J are TRBV7-6 and TRBJ2-5; 8 nucleotides line up with TRBD1. With V trimmed by 5 bases and J by 4 bases, 9 bases remained unmatched. The CDR3 sequence is 15 residues long. CDR1 and CDR2 from the germline V gene are SGHVS and FNYEAQ. CDR3 bases: TGTGCCAGCAGCCAAAGGACAGGGAACGTAGAGACCCAGTACTTC. It encodes CASSQRTGNVETQYF.

The sample holds one count of this clone. The chain links TRBV19 to TRBJ1-2, with 11 bases fitting TRBD1. The CDR3 sequence is 17 residues long. With V trimmed by 7 bases and J by 5 bases, 15 bases remained unmatched. Germline CDR1 reads LNHDA; CDR2 reads SQIVND (reference sequence). This CDR3 is CASNRGAGQGANYGYTF. The CDR3 DNA is TGTGCCAGTAACAGGGGAGCCGGACAGGGGGCCAATTATGGCTACACCTTC.